This T cell receptor (beta chain) is drawn from a study of multiple sclerosis patients with progressive multifocal leukoencephalopathy. Study-wide points: Most PML patients had lower entropy, suggesting less diverse TRB repertoires. Whether JC virus or general immunocompromise explains the findings remained unclear.

Time point here: before natalizumab initiation. Notes on this clone: Antigen: not known.

The length of the CDR3 is 14 residues. CDR1 is SGHVS and CDR2 is FQNEAQ in the germline V gene. V lost 3 bases to trimming and J lost 4 bases, with 11 bases between them. Profiled with immunoSEQ multiplex PCR; TCRdb holds only in-frame clones, not every one. The table lists 25,000 to 35,000 clones, roughly 92% of them singletons, with 1.9% in the top ten. The chain uses TRBV7-8 and TRBJ2-3, with D unclear. This receptor was identified in a man aged 25 to 40 with multiple sclerosis. The sequenced sample consisted of PBMCs. CDR3 nucleotides: TGTGCCAGCAGCTTTCCCCGGTTCGCAGATACGCAGTATTTT. Its translation: CASSFPRFADTQYF.